The rows below give T cell receptor beta chains drawn from one sample of a study of T cell repertoires in cytomegalovirus infection. TCRdb analysed the reads with MiXCR anew, one entry per CDR3 protein. Among approximately 990,000 distinct CDR3 sequences listed, around 32% were seen once. No cognate antigen is known for these TCRs. Specimen: cultured CD8+ T cells from PBMCs, collected from culture after CMV antigen stimulation. These receptors were taken from a human donor in good health (CMV status not recorded). Some clones in this sample may be carry-over from other donors' samples. CDR3s leave out the opening cysteine and the closing phenylalanine or tryptophan.

J gene	V gene	CDR3 protein
TRBJ2-1	TRBV4-1	ASSQQDLSYNEQF
TRBJ1-1	TRBV2	ATFDTEAF
TRBJ2-1	TRBV4-1	ASSQDTTGDEQF
TRBJ1-3	TRBV7-2	ASSSGVYSGNTIY
TRBJ2-7	TRBV20-1	SANNPAATYEQY
TRBJ1-3	TRBV7-9	ASSLAYGGPGSGNTIY
TRBJ1-2	TRBV7-9	ASSFTLGLQALNYGYT
TRBJ2-3	TRBV9	ASSGLGPRGGDSTDTQY
TRBJ2-5	TRBV27	ASSPLRVRGGETQY
TRBJ2-1	TRBV19	ASSTLRGPGDNEQF
TRBJ1-5	TRBV27	ASSPLGEPQH
TRBJ2-1	TRBV12-3/TRBV12-4	ASSGVRGGNEQF
TRBJ2-3	TRBV12-3/TRBV12-4	ASSLALTDTQY
TRBJ2-1	TRBV7-8	ASRRENDRKQF
TRBJ1-2	TRBV7-2	ASVDRVYGYT
TRBJ1-1	TRBV7-6	ASSPRQEAF
TRBJ1-2	TRBV7-6	ASSLTPLTGSYGYT
TRBJ1-1	TRBV5-4	ASSLGRGDEAF
TRBJ2-3	TRBV2	AGPPGTQY
TRBJ2-2	TRBV6-2/TRBV6-3	ASSLMHTGELF
TRBJ1-3	TRBV6-1	ASKDRNSGNTIY
TRBJ2-1	TRBV5-5	ASSLEGQEDEQF
TRBJ2-5	TRBV7-7	ASSLEPGQGFETQY
TRBJ1-3	TRBV27	ASSLSGSSGNTIY
TRBJ2-3	TRBV11-2	ASSLASHTDTQY
TRBJ1-5	TRBV10-3	AISESRQPQH
TRBJ2-1	TRBV6-5	ASSYSLGQPYNEQF
TRBJ2-1	TRBV7-9	ASSPQGSVQF
TRBJ1-3	TRBV7-7	ASSLGASSGNTIY
TRBJ2-7	TRBV7-6	ASSLSYGQGVGEQY
TRBJ2-7	TRBV6-5	ASSYSGTGAHEQY